This TCR beta chain appears in the sequencing data of a study of blood T cell repertoires in COVID-19. Background on the study: Spain, Italy and the United States supplied samples that represented acute and convalescent COVID-19. The analysed material was cDNA or gDNA that came from T cells, B-cell-depleted T cells, or PBMCs.

Original methodology: Nucleated cell number was recorded as an estimate derived from reference gene primer amplification. TCRdb keeps only in-frame clones here, not all; method: immunoSEQ multiplex PCR. From that table come the V and J calls and clone size; the DNA was used to work out D and trimming. The data hold approximately 120,000 clones, with 55% to 75% observed a single time. The V segment lost 0 bases and the J segment 0 bases; nucleotides outside the gene matches: 1. The germline V gene encodes CDR1 ENHRY and CDR2 SYGVKD. The length of the CDR3 is 15 residues. Sequencing was done on a sample of peripheral blood. This TCR was sampled from a woman aged 70 to 79 with acute or convalescent COVID-19. The chain couples TRBV10-3 to TRBJ2-5, with 7 nucleotides matching TRBD2. The CDR3 region is CAISESTSNQETQYF. CDR3 DNA: TGTGCCATCAGTGAGTCGACTAGCAACCAAGAGACCCAGTACTTC.